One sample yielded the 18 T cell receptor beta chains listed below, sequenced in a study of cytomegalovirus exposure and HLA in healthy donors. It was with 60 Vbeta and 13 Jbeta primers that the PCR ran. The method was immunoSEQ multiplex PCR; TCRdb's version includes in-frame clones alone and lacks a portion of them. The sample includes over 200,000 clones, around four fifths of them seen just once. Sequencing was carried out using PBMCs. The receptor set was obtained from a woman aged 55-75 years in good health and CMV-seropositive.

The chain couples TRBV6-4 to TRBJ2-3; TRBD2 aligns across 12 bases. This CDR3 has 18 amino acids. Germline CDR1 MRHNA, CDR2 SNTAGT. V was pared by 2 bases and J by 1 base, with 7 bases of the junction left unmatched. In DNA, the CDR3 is TGTGCCAGCAGTGACGAGACTAGCGGGAGTCGGGGCACAGATACGCAGTATTTT. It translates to CASSDETSGSRGTDTQYF.

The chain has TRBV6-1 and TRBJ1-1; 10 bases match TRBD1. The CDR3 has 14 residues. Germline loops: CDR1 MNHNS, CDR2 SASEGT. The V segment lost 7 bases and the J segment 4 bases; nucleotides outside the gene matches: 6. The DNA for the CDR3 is TGTGCCAGCACCAGGACAGGGGGTATCACTGAAGCTTTCTTT. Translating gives CASTRTGGITEAFF.

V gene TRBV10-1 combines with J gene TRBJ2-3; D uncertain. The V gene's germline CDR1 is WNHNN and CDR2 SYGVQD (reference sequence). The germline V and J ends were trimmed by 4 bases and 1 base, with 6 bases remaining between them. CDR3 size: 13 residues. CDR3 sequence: CASSARGTDTQYF. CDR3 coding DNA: TGCGCCAGCAGTGCTAGAGGCACAGATACGCAGTATTTT.

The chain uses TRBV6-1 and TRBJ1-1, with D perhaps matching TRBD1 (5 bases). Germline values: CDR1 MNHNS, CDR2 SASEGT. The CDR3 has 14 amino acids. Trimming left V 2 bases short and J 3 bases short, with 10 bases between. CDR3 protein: CASSERGRDTEAFF. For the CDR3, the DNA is TGTGCCAGCAGTGAAAGGGGCAGGGACACTGAAGCTTTCTTT.

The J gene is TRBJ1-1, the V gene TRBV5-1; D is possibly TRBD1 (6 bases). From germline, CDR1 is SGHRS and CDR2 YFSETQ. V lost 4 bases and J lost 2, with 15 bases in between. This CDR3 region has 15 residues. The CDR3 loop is CASSPHRERNTEAFF. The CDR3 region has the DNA TGCGCCAGCAGCCCTCACAGGGAACGTAACACTGAAGCTTTCTTT.

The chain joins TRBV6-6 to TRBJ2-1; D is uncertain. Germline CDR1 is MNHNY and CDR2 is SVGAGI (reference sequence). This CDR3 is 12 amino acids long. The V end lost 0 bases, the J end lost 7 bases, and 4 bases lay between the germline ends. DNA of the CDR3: TGTGCCAGCAGTTACTCTCTAAATGAGCAGTTCTTC. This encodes CASSYSLNEQFF.

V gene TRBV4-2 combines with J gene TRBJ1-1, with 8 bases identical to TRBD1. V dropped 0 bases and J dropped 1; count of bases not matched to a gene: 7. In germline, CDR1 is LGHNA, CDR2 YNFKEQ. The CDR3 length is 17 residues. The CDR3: CASSQDWAGGENTEAFF. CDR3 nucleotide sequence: TGTGCCAGCAGCCAAGATTGGGCAGGGGGCGAGAACACTGAAGCTTTCTTT.

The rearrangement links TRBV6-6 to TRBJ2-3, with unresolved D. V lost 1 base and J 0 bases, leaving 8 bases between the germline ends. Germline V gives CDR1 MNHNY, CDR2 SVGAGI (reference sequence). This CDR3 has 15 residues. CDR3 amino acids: CASSYYGSSTDTQYF. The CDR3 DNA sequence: TGTGCCAGCAGTTACTACGGTTCTAGCACAGATACGCAGTATTTT.

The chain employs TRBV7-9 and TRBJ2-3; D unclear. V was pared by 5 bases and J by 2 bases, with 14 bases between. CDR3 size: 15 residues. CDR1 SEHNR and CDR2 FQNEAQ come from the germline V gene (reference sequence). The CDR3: CASSPQAKHTDTQYF. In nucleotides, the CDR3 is TGTGCCAGCAGCCCGCAGGCGAAACACACAGATACGCAGTATTTT.

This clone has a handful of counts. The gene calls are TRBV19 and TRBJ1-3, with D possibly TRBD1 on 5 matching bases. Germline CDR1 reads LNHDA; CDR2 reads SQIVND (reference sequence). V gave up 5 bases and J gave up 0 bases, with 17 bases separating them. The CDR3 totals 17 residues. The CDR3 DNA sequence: TGTGCCAGTAGTCACCCAAGGGGCAGGGACTCTGGAAACACCATATATTTT. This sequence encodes CASSHPRGRDSGNTIYF.

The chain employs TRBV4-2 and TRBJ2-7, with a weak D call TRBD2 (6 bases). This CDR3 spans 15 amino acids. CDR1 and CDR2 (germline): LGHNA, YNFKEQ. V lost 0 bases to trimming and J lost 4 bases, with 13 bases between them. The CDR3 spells CASSQDDFRGYEQYF. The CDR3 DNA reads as TGTGCCAGCAGCCAAGATGATTTTCGGGGGTACGAGCAGTACTTC.

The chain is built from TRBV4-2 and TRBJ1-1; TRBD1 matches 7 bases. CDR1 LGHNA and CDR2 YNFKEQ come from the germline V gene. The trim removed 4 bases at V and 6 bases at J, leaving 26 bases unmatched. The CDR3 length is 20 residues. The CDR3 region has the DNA TGTGCCAGCAGCCGCGAAGGGGGCGGGCTTCGGTGGTCCCCCAGGTCTGAAGCTTTCTTT. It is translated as CASSREGGGLRWSPRSEAFF.

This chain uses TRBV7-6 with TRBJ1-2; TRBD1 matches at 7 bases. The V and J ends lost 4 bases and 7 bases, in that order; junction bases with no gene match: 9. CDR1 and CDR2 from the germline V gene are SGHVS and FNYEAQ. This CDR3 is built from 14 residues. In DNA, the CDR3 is TGTGCCAGCAGCTCCCGGTTAGGGGGCGGTGGCTACACCTTC. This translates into CASSSRLGGGGYTF. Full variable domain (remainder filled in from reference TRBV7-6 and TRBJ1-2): GAGVSQSPRYKVTKRGQDVALRCDPISGHVSLYWYRQALGQGPEFLTYFNYEAQQDKSGLPNDRFSAERPEGSISTLTIQRTEQRDSAMYRCASSSRLGGGGYTFGSGTRLTVV.

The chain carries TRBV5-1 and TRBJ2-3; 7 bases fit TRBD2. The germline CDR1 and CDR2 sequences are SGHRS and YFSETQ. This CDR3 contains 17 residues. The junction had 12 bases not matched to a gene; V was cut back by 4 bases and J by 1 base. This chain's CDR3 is CASSSAGSGGGTDTQYF. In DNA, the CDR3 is TGCGCCAGCAGCAGCGCGGGCTCGGGGGGAGGCACAGATACGCAGTATTTT.

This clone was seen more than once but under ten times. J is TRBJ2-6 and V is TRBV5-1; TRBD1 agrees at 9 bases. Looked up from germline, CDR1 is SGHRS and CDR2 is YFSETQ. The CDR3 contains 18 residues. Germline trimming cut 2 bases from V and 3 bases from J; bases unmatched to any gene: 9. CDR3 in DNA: TGCGCCAGCAGCTTCCGTCCGGGACAGGGTAATGGGGCCAACGTCCTGACTTTC. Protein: CASSFRPGQGNGANVLTF.

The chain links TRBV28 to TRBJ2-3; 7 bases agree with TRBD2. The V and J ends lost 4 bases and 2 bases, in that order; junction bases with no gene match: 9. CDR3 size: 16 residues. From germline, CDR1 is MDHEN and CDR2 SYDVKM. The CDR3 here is CASSSDRGGDTDTQYF. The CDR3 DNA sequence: TGTGCCAGCAGTTCCGATAGGGGAGGGGACACAGATACGCAGTATTTT.

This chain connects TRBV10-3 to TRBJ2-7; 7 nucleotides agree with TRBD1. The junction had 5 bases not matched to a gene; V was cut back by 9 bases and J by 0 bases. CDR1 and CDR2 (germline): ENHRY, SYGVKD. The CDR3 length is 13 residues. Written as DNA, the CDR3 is TGTGCCATTAGACAGGGTGGCTCCTACGAGCAGTACTTC. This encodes CAIRQGGSYEQYF.

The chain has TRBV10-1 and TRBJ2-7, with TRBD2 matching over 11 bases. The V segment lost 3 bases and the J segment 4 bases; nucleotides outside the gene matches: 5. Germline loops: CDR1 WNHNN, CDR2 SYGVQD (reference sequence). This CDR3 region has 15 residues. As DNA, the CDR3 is TGCGCCAGCAGTGAAGGCACTAGCGGGAGTTACGAGCAGTACTTC. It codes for CASSEGTSGSYEQYF.